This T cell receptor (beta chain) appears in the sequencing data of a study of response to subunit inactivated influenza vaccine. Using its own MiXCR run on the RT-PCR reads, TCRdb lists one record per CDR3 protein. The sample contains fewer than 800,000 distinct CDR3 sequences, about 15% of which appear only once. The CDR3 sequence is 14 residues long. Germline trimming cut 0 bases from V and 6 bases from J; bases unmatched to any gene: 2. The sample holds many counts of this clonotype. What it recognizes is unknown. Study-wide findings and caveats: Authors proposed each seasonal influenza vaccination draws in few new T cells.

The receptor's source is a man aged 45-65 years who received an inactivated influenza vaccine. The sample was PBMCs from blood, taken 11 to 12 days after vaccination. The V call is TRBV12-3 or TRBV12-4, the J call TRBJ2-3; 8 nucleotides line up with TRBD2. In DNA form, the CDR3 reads TGTGCCAGCAGTTTAGCCGTAGCGGGGGATACGCAGTATTTT. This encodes CASSLAVAGDTQYF.